This T cell receptor beta chain was sequenced in a study of spatial heterogeneity in lung cancer. TCRdb used MiXCR to reprocess the 5' RACE reads, holding one entry per CDR3 protein. Among some 37,000 distinct CDR3 sequences, 6.5% to 8.5% were seen once, and the ten largest hold approximately 30%. The CDR3 consists of 14 residues. Germline-derived CDR1 and CDR2 are SQVTM and ANQGSEA. V gave up 1 base and J gave up 6 bases; unmatched junction bases: 4. There are many counts of this clonotype. Time point noted: sample taken at primary tumor resection. The receptor was derived from a male donor with early-stage non-small cell lung cancer. The J gene is TRBJ2-7, the V gene TRBV29-1, with 12 bases aligning to TRBD1. The starting material was PBMCs, obtained at surgery. This chain's CDR3 is CSVEGGTGGPEQYF. CDR3 bases: TGCAGCGTTGAAGGAGGGACAGGGGGCCCCGAGCAGTACTTC.